These 32 T cell receptor beta chains were sequenced from one sample in a study of T cells in Graves' hyperthyroidism and ophthalmopathy. Amplification targeted TCR beta CDR3 regions from RNA transcripts. TCR CDR3 underwent first-round RT-PCR with the HTBI primer set. TCRdb ran MiXCR on the multiplex PCR reads and lists one entry per CDR3 protein. In the table there are about 740,000 distinct CDR3 sequences, about 14% of which are singletons. The sequencing input was blood. These receptors were obtained from a woman under 30 with Graves' hyperthyroidism.

This clonotype was counted only a few times. The gene calls are TRBV29-1 and TRBJ2-1; 7 nucleotides match TRBD2. With 4 bases clipped from V and 0 bases from J, the junction kept 3 bases outside the gene matches. Germline V CDR1 and CDR2: SQVTM, ANQGSEA. This CDR3 is 14 amino acids long. CDR3 protein: CSVVRGSSYNEQFF. The CDR3 bases are TGCAGCGTTGTGCGGGGGAGCTCCTACAATGAGCAGTTCTTC.

This clonotype was seen only a few times. A read error may explain this, as a much larger clone is one base away. This sequence joins TRBV30 and TRBJ1-2, with D perhaps TRBD1 (6 bases). This CDR3 has 15 amino acids. Germline lookup yields CDR1 GTSNPN and CDR2 SVGIG (reference sequence). The V end was cut by 0 bases, the J end by 7 bases, with 18 bases between. The CDR3 here is CAWSVLGQRKGGYTF. The CDR3 DNA reads TGTGCCTGGAGTGTACTTGGACAGCGAAAAGGTGGCTACACCTTC.

This chain joins TRBV11-2 and TRBJ2-3, with D tentatively TRBD2 (6 bases). V lost 3 bases, J lost 2 bases, and 12 bases lay in between. The CDR3 extends over 15 amino acids. Germline CDR1 and CDR2: SGHAT and FQNNGV. DNA for the CDR3: TGTGCCAGCAGCTTGGACGGGAGTCCCACAGATACGCAGTATTTT. Encoded protein: CASSLDGSPTDTQYF.

This clonotype was recorded many times. This chain joins TRBV2 and TRBJ1-1; the D gene is possibly TRBD1 (5 bases). The V end was cut by 7 bases, the J end by 0 bases, with 9 bases between. CDR3 length equals 13 residues. Per the germline V gene, CDR1 is SNHLY and CDR2 is FYNNEI. CDR3 in amino acids: CASNFRVNTEAFF. Written as DNA, the CDR3 is TGTGCCAGCAATTTCAGGGTGAACACTGAAGCTTTCTTT.

This clonotype turned up a few times. This chain links TRBV6-1 with TRBJ2-5, with TRBD1 identical over 7 bases. The germline gives CDR1 MNHNS, CDR2 SASEGT. The CDR3 spans 16 residues. Trimming cost V 6 bases and J 1 base; bases outside gene matches: 11. The CDR3 nucleotides read TGTGCCAGCAGACTGATGACAGGGTCAGGCCAAGAGACCCAGTACTTC. It encodes CASRLMTGSGQETQYF.

This clonotype has just a few counts. The chain employs TRBV27 and TRBJ2-7, with 11 bases identical to TRBD2. In germline, CDR1 is MNHEY, CDR2 SMNVEV (reference sequence). The length of the CDR3 is 17 residues. V gave up 5 bases and J gave up 6 bases; unmatched junction bases: 15. The CDR3 coding sequence is TGTGCCAGCAGTCCCCCCCAAGGGACTAGCGGAGTCCCCGAGCAGTACTTC. It specifies CASSPPQGTSGVPEQYF.

This clonotype was detected a few times. This CDR3 reads CASSLFGDTALGTQYF. CDR3 nucleotides: TGTGCCAGCAGCTTGTTCGGGGACACCGCTCTGGGGACCCAGTACTTC. This chain connects TRBV5-5 to TRBJ2-5; the D gene is possibly TRBD1 (6 bases). V was trimmed by 1 base and J by 7 bases, leaving 20 bases between them. Germline V gene data show CDR1 as SGHKS and CDR2 as YYEKEE (reference sequence). The CDR3 has 16 residues.

This clonotype was observed a few times. V usage is TRBV27 and J usage is TRBJ2-1; D is possibly TRBD1 or TRBD2 (5 bases each). V was cut by 2 bases and J by 6 bases, with 11 bases left in between. From germline, CDR1 is MNHEY and CDR2 SMNVEV (reference sequence). The CDR3 is made up of 14 amino acids. CDR3 sequence reads: CASSLLLGGNEQFF. The CDR3 DNA reads TGTGCCAGCAGTTTACTCCTTGGGGGCAATGAGCAGTTCTTC.

This clonotype was recorded at least ten times. The rearrangement links TRBV11-2 to TRBJ2-5; no reliable D call. This CDR3 has 14 amino acids. Germline-derived CDR1 and CDR2 are SGHAT and FQNNGV. V lost 5 bases to trimming and J lost 2 bases, with 12 bases between them. CDR3 in DNA: TGTGCCAGCAGCAGAAACGCTGGGCAAGAGACCCAGTACTTC. It translates to CASSRNAGQETQYF. Looking up the rest from reference TRBV11-2 and TRBJ2-5 gives the full variable domain: EAGVAQSPRYKIIEKRQSVAFWCNPISGHATLYWYQQILGQGPKLLIQFQNNGVVDDSQLPKDRFSAERLKGVDSTLKIQPAKLEDSAVYLCASSRNAGQETQYFGPGTRLLVL.

This clonotype was counted a few times. The rearrangement uses TRBV11-2 and TRBJ2-1, with D maybe TRBD1 (5 bases). V was cut by 0 bases and J by 8 bases, with 11 bases left in between. The CDR3 extends over 14 amino acids. CDR1 and CDR2 from the germline V gene are SGHAT and FQNNGV. The CDR3 protein is CASSLEQARDEQFF. CDR3 coding DNA: TGTGCCAGCAGCTTAGAACAGGCTAGGGATGAGCAGTTCTTC. The full variable domain, completed using reference TRBV11-2 and TRBJ2-1, is EAGVAQSPRYKIIEKRQSVAFWCNPISGHATLYWYQQILGQGPKLLIQFQNNGVVDDSQLPKDRFSAERLKGVDSTLKIQPAKLEDSAVYLCASSLEQARDEQFFGPGTRLTVL.

In its sample, this clonotype was seen many times. V is TRBV27 and J is TRBJ2-3; TRBD2 matches at 10 bases. Germline V gene lookup returns CDR1 MNHEY and CDR2 SMNVEV (reference sequence). The CDR3 length is 13 residues. The trim removed 8 bases at V and 2 bases at J, leaving 1 base unmatched. The DNA for the CDR3 is TGTGCCAGCCTAGCGGGAGACACAGATACGCAGTATTTT. Translation: CASLAGDTDTQYF.

This clonotype was counted at least ten times. The chain has TRBV10-2 and TRBJ2-7; D is perhaps TRBD2 (6 bases). Germline values: CDR1 WSHSY, CDR2 SAAADI. Between the trimmed V and J ends, which lost 6 bases and 0 bases, there was a span of 12 bases. The CDR3 extends over 14 amino acids. As DNA, the CDR3 is TGCGCCAGCAGCTTCCTCGGGAGCTCCTACGAGCAGTACTTC. It yields the protein CASSFLGSSYEQYF.

This clonotype came up many times. The chain carries TRBV6-1 and TRBJ2-2; D possibly corresponds to TRBD1 (5 bases). CDR1 MNHNS and CDR2 SASEGT come from the germline V gene. This CDR3 comprises 13 residues. With 6 bases removed from V and 5 bases from J, the gap between germline ends came to 10 bases. The chain's CDR3 is CASRKGVTGELFF. The DNA for the CDR3 is TGTGCCAGCAGGAAAGGGGTTACCGGGGAGCTGTTTTTT.

This clonotype appeared many times. CDR3 DNA: TGTGCCAGCAGCTTAGGACAGCAGCAGTTCTTC. It translates to CASSLGQQQFF. The rearrangement uses TRBV11-2 and TRBJ2-1, with D tentatively TRBD1 (5 bases). This CDR3 spans 11 amino acids. V gave up 1 base and J gave up 11 bases, with 6 bases separating them. From germline, CDR1 is SGHAT and CDR2 FQNNGV.

This sequence joins TRBV20-1 and TRBJ2-3; tentatively, D is TRBD1 (5 bases). The V end was cut by 5 bases, the J end by 2 bases, with 11 bases between. CDR1 is DFQATT and CDR2 is SNEGSKA in the germline V gene (reference sequence). There are 13 residues in the CDR3. For the CDR3, the DNA is TGCAGTGCTCGAAACAGGAACACAGATACGCAGTATTTT. Its translation is CSARNRNTDTQYF.

Details on this clonotype: A much larger clone lies a single base off, so this may be a read error. The chain uses TRBV6-2 or TRBV6-3 and TRBJ2-2; D tentatively reads TRBD1 or TRBD2 (5 bases each). The CDR3 length is 14 residues. Germline V gives CDR1 MNHEY, CDR2 SVGEGT. V lost 11 bases, J lost 6 bases, and 19 bases lay in between. The CDR3 nucleotides read TGTGCCGCGGCCATGGGGTGGGACGCCGGGGAGCTGTTTTTT. Protein product: CAAAMGWDAGELFF.

This clonotype was found many times. The rearrangement links TRBV7-2 to TRBJ2-3; either TRBD1 or TRBD2 may fit D (6 bases each). Between the trimmed V and J ends, which lost 0 bases and 7 bases, there was a span of 26 bases. The CDR3 length is 19 residues. In germline, CDR1 is SGHTA, CDR2 FQGNSA. The CDR3 protein is CASSLAGGGGRAIPYTQYF. In DNA, the CDR3 is TGTGCCAGCAGCTTAGCGGGAGGAGGGGGGAGAGCCATCCCGTATACGCAGTATTTT.

The rearrangement joins TRBV3-1 to TRBJ2-3; 9 positions match TRBD2. The CDR3 length is 15 residues. V lost 3 bases and J lost 4; bases outside the gene matches: 5. Germline CDR1 reads LGHDT; CDR2 reads YNNKEL (reference sequence). The CDR3 loop is CASSQGIAGADTQYF. CDR3 in DNA: TGTGCCAGCAGCCAGGGGATAGCGGGAGCAGATACGCAGTATTTT.

The chain recombines TRBV9 with TRBJ1-5; D gene uncertain. The V gene's germline CDR1 is SGDLS and CDR2 YYNGEE. This CDR3 spans 15 amino acids. The ends were cut back, 0 bases at V and 3 bases at J, with 10 bases in the middle. The CDR3 reads CASSVEESVNQPQHF. The CDR3 coding sequence is TGTGCCAGCAGCGTAGAGGAGTCAGTCAATCAGCCCCAGCATTTT. Filled out from reference TRBV9 and TRBJ1-5, the complete variable domain reads DSGVTQTPKHLITATGQRVTLRCSPRSGDLSVYWYQQSLDQGLQFLIQYYNGEERAKGNILERFSAQQFPDLHSELNLSSLELGDSALYFCASSVEESVNQPQHFGDGTRLSIL.

The table lists this clonotype with many counts. This chain uses TRBV20-1 with TRBJ2-5, with unresolved D. Germline V gene sequence: CDR1 DFQATT, CDR2 SNEGSKA (reference sequence). The CDR3 runs to 13 residues. With 5 bases removed from V and 4 bases from J, the gap between germline ends came to 14 bases. This chain's CDR3 is CSAPYETGETQYF. The CDR3, as DNA: TGCAGTGCTCCTTATGAGACTGGAGAGACCCAGTACTTC.

The rearrangement links TRBV6-2 or TRBV6-3 to TRBJ2-7; D remains unclear. The CDR3 spans 14 residues. The germline V gene has CDR1 MNHEY and CDR2 SVGEGT. Trimming took off 3 bases at V and 0 bases at J, with 9 bases between the two ends. The CDR3 protein is CASSYGPSSYEQYF. CDR3 nucleotide sequence: TGTGCCAGCAGTTATGGTCCGAGCTCCTACGAGCAGTACTTC.

The sample holds many counts of this clonotype. The CDR3 DNA reads as TGTGCCAGCTCACCTGGACAGGGGGCTGGAAACACCATATATTTT. The encoded protein is CASSPGQGAGNTIYF. The J gene is TRBJ1-3, the V gene TRBV18; 10 bases line up with TRBD1. Germline-derived CDR1 and CDR2 are KGHSH and LQKENI. The J segment lost 2 bases and the V segment lost 3 bases, leaving 1 base of the junction unmatched. The CDR3 is 15 amino acids.

Remarks on this clonotype: A much larger clonotype is one base distant, so this may be a read error. The V call is TRBV7-6, the J call TRBJ2-1; D is ambiguous. The CDR3 covers 13 residues. Germline CDR1 is SGHVS and CDR2 is FNYEAQ. The CDR3 here is CPSSQNSYNEQFF. The CDR3, as DNA: TGTCCCAGCAGCCAGAATAGCTACAATGAGCAGTTCTTC. Drawing the rest from reference TRBV7-6 and TRBJ2-1, the complete variable domain is GAGVSQSPRYKVTKRGQDVALRCDPISGHVSLYWYRQALGQGPEFLTYFNYEAQQDKSGLPNDRFSAERPEGSISTLTIQRTEQRDSAMYRCPSSQNSYNEQFFGPGTRLTVL.

This clonotype was observed a handful of times. This sequence joins TRBV9 and TRBJ2-5; D possibly corresponds to TRBD1 (6 bases). Trimming pared 1 base from V and 2 bases from J, leaving 9 bases between. CDR3 length equals 14 residues. Germline CDR1 and CDR2: SGDLS and YYNGEE. The chain's CDR3 is CASSVSGQQETQYF. The CDR3 DNA sequence: TGTGCCAGCAGCGTATCCGGACAGCAAGAGACCCAGTACTTC.

This clonotype occurred a few times. The CDR3 here is CATSASGTSGIQETQYF. The CDR3 bases are TGTGCCACCAGCGCATCCGGGACTAGCGGGATTCAAGAGACCCAGTACTTC. The chain carries TRBV15 and TRBJ2-5; 13 bases align to TRBD2. CDR3 length: 17 residues. V lost 5 bases, J lost 2 bases, and 8 bases stayed unmatched. The V gene's germline CDR1 is LNHNV and CDR2 YYDKDF (reference sequence).

In the case of this clonotype: A read error may be the cause here, since a much bigger clone is one base away. The gene calls are TRBV18 and TRBJ2-7; D not resolved. V lost 3 bases and J lost 6, with 9 bases in between. This CDR3 region has 12 residues. CDR1 and CDR2 (germline): KGHSH, LQKENI. The CDR3 region has the DNA TGTGCCAGCTCACCTCGACGGAGCGAGCAGTACTTC. Residues: CASSPRRSEQYF.

This clonotype showed up many times. The chain is built from TRBV20-1 and TRBJ2-2; 12 nucleotides match TRBD1. The CDR3 is 14 residues long. Trimming at V came to 6 bases and at J to 6 bases, leaving 5 bases not matched to a gene. Germline-derived CDR1 and CDR2 are DFQATT and SNEGSKA (reference sequence). The CDR3: CSATGQGAAGELFF. CDR3 nucleotide sequence: TGCAGTGCGACGGGACAGGGGGCCGCCGGGGAGCTGTTTTTT.

This clonotype was counted at least ten times. The V gene is TRBV6-1, the J gene TRBJ2-3; D gene unclear. V lost 3 bases and J 6 bases, leaving 7 bases between the germline ends. Germline V CDR1 and CDR2: MNHNS, SASEGT. The CDR3 loop spans 12 amino acids. The CDR3 reads CASSERGDTQYF. Here the CDR3 DNA reads TGTGCCAGCAGTGAGCGTGGGGATACGCAGTATTTT.

CDR3: CASSDRGLYGSNQPQHF. The CDR3 region has the DNA TGTGCCAGCAGTGACAGGGGCCTGTATGGAAGCAATCAGCCCCAGCATTTT. V usage is TRBV2 and J usage is TRBJ1-5; D is perhaps TRBD1 (6 bases). CDR3 length: 17 amino acids. V was clipped by 3 bases and J by 1 base, with 16 bases between them. Per germline, CDR1 SNHLY and CDR2 FYNNEI. The full variable domain, completed using reference TRBV2 and TRBJ1-5, is EPEVTQTPSHQVTQMGQEVILRCVPISNHLYFYWYRQILGQKVEFLVSFYNNEISEKSEIFDDQFSVERPDGSNFTLKIRSTKLEDSAMYFCASSDRGLYGSNQPQHFGDGTRLSIL.

The chain carries TRBV20-1 and TRBJ2-7; 12 bases align to TRBD2. The CDR3 loop spans 17 amino acids. In germline, CDR1 is DFQATT, CDR2 SNEGSKA (reference sequence). V shed 2 bases, J shed 5 bases, and the junction held 13 bases outside the gene matches. CDR3 coding DNA: TGCAGTGCTAGATTTCCTAGCGGGAGGGCCAGGGAGAACGAGCAGTACTTC. This encodes CSARFPSGRARENEQYF.

This chain joins TRBV27 and TRBJ1-5; 9 nucleotides agree with TRBD1. Trimming cost V 6 bases and J 0 bases; bases outside gene matches: 6. CDR3 length: 16 residues. CDR1 and CDR2 from the germline V gene are MNHEY and SMNVEV (reference sequence). The CDR3 DNA reads TGTGCCAGCAGGGACAGGGGAATCAATAGCAATCAGCCCCAGCATTTT. Translated, it gives CASRDRGINSNQPQHF.

This sequence joins TRBV14 and TRBJ2-1; TRBD2 agrees at 9 bases. The CDR3 runs 17 residues. CDR1 is SGHDN and CDR2 is FVKESK in the germline V gene. J gave up 6 bases and V 0 bases, and 9 bases lay outside the gene matches. CDR3 in amino acids: CASSQDGWLAGINEQFF. The CDR3 DNA is TGTGCCAGCAGCCAAGATGGATGGCTAGCGGGGATCAATGAGCAGTTCTTC.